A single sample gave rise to the 29 T cell receptor beta chains below, sequenced in a study of OX40 agonist ivuxolimab in advanced cancers. The protocol was immunoSEQ multiplex PCR, while the TCRdb copy is restricted to in-frame clones and leaves out a portion. Found here are about 62,000 clones, approximately 89% of them singletons; the top ten hold 10% to 15%. The specimen was CD4+ or CD8+ T cells sorted from blood, collected in a trial of the OX40 agonist ivuxolimab. These receptors all come from an adult with an advanced solid tumor such as melanoma, head and neck, liver or kidney cancer.

This clone showed up just once. The rearrangement links TRBV7-8 to TRBJ2-1; 12 bases agree with TRBD2. The CDR3 totals 17 residues. Germline CDR1 and CDR2: SGHVS and FQNEAQ. Trimming cost V 2 bases and J 5 bases; bases outside gene matches: 7. CDR3 coding DNA: TGTGCCAGCAGCTTATCGGCTAGCGGGAGGGATGACAATGAGCAGTTCTTC. This codes for CASSLSASGRDDNEQFF.

This chain uses TRBV27 with TRBJ2-5; no definite D call. V dropped 0 bases and J dropped 5 bases, with 10 bases sitting between them. Germline V gene data show CDR1 as MNHEY and CDR2 as SMNVEV (reference sequence). There are 14 residues in the CDR3. Written as DNA, the CDR3 is TGTGCCAGCAGTTTATCTGGGCTGACGGAGACCCAGTACTTC. Translation: CASSLSGLTETQYF.

About this clone itself: At one boundary the junction diverges from the germline segment, which might be a read error. The rearrangement joins TRBV15 to TRBJ2-7, with 8 positions matching TRBD2. This CDR3 contains 15 residues. The V gene's germline CDR1 is LNHNV and CDR2 YYDKDF (reference sequence). CDR3 coding DNA: TGTGCCACCAGAAACGTACCGGGACTAGATTACGCGCAGTACTTC. Its translation: CATRNVPGLDYAQYF. The whole variable domain, filled in from reference TRBV15 and TRBJ2-7, reads DAMVIQNPRYQVTQFGKPVTLSCSQTLNHNVMYWYQQKSSQAPKLLFHYYDKDFNNEADTPDNFQSRRPNTSFCFLDIRSPGLGDTAMYLCATRNVPGLDYAQYFGPGTRLTVT.

The genes are TRBV29-1 and TRBJ1-2; D remains unclear. Germline lookup yields CDR1 SQVTM and CDR2 ANQGSEA. V was clipped by 4 bases and J by 7 bases, with 19 bases between them. The CDR3 sequence is 14 residues long. In nucleotides, the CDR3 is TGCAGCGTTGTCACTACAGCGGCGGGAATTGGCTACACCTTC. It yields the protein CSVVTTAAGIGYTF.

This chain joins TRBV29-1 and TRBJ2-7; 8 bases align to TRBD2. Germline V CDR1 and CDR2: SQVTM, ANQGSEA. The trim removed 5 bases at V and 2 bases at J, leaving 5 bases unmatched. The CDR3 totals 13 residues. CDR3 nucleotide sequence: TGCAGCGTTCAGACTAGCGAACCCTACGAGCAGTACTTC. Its translation: CSVQTSEPYEQYF.

The V gene is TRBV7-9, the J gene TRBJ2-7, with D unresolved. V was shortened by 2 bases and J by 0 bases, with 8 bases between the two germline ends. The germline CDR1 and CDR2 sequences are SEHNR and FQNEAQ (reference sequence). CDR3 size: 14 residues. The CDR3 nucleotides read TGTGCCAGCAGCTTACAGGAGAGCTCCTACGAGCAGTACTTC. This gives the protein CASSLQESSYEQYF.

The chain combines TRBV5-6 with TRBJ2-3; D remains ambiguous. The CDR3 loop spans 15 amino acids. Germline-derived CDR1 and CDR2 are SGHDT and YYEEEE. V gave up 2 bases and J gave up 0 bases, with 10 bases separating them. The CDR3 spells CASSLFVTSTDTQYF. CDR3 in DNA: TGTGCCAGCAGCTTATTTGTGACTAGCACAGATACGCAGTATTTT. The whole variable domain, filled in from reference TRBV5-6 and TRBJ2-3, reads DAGVTQSPTHLIKTRGQQVTLRCSPKSGHDTVSWYQQALGQGPQFIFQYYEEEERQRGNFPDRFSGHQFPNYSSELNVNALLLGDSALYLCASSLFVTSTDTQYFGPGTRLTVL.

DNA for the CDR3: TGTGCCAGCAGTTTGACAGGGCCCAACGAGCAGTACTTC. The encoded protein is CASSLTGPNEQYF. The chain links TRBV27 to TRBJ2-7; 7 bases align to TRBD1. The CDR3 length is 13 residues. J was trimmed by 5 bases and V by 3 bases; bases with no gene match: 4. Germline CDR1 and CDR2: MNHEY and SMNVEV (reference sequence).

The V gene is TRBV5-1, the J gene TRBJ2-5; D ambiguous. Germline loops: CDR1 SGHRS, CDR2 YFSETQ. CDR3 length equals 13 residues. The V and J ends lost 0 bases and 3 bases respectively, with 6 bases between them. The CDR3 protein is CASSLDPEETQYF. CDR3 nucleotides: TGCGCCAGCAGCTTGGACCCCGAAGAGACCCAGTACTTC.

In this sample, this clone turned up once. CDR3 DNA: TGCGCCAGCAGCCAAGATTGGGTCGACGAGCAGTACTTC. Residues: CASSQDWVDEQYF. The V gene is TRBV4-3, the J gene TRBJ2-7; no clear D. The germline V gene has CDR1 LGHNA and CDR2 YSLEER. Deletions cut 0 bases from V and 5 bases from J, with 8 bases between. The CDR3 length is 13 residues.

The rearrangement links TRBV7-6 to TRBJ2-1; tentatively, D is TRBD2 (7 bases). Germline-derived CDR1 and CDR2 are SGHVS and FNYEAQ. V was pared by 4 bases and J by 4 bases, with 14 bases between. This CDR3 spans 15 amino acids. For the CDR3, the DNA is TGTGCCAGCAGCTGGGGGGGCGGGGAATACAATGAGCAGTTCTTC. This gives the protein CASSWGGGEYNEQFF.

This chain uses TRBV6-5 with TRBJ2-3; D ambiguous. Trimming pared 2 bases from V and 6 bases from J, leaving 15 bases between. Germline CDR1 MNHEY, CDR2 SVGAGI. The CDR3 covers 15 residues. As DNA, the CDR3 is TGTGCCAGCAGTTACGAGCAAAGCGATGAGGATACGCAGTATTTT. It yields the protein CASSYEQSDEDTQYF.

The chain recombines TRBV18 with TRBJ2-1; D possibly corresponds to TRBD2 (6 bases). Germline CDR1 is KGHSH and CDR2 is LQKENI. Trimming removed 0 bases from V and 2 bases from J, with 14 bases in between. The CDR3 is made up of 17 amino acids. CDR3 sequence (DNA): TGTGCCAGCTCACCACCCATTCCGGGGGTCCCCTACAATGAGCAGTTCTTC. As protein: CASSPPIPGVPYNEQFF.

The genes are TRBV7-9 and TRBJ1-4; the D is unclear. V was trimmed by 5 bases and J by 4 bases, leaving 14 bases between them. CDR1 SEHNR and CDR2 FQNEAQ come from the germline V gene (reference sequence). The CDR3 runs to 15 residues. As DNA, the CDR3 is TGTGCCAGCAGCCCTCCTGCTGCGGGTAATGAAAAACTGTTTTTT. It specifies CASSPPAAGNEKLFF.

The rearrangement links TRBV28 to TRBJ2-3; 12 bases are a match to TRBD2. V shed 4 bases and J 6 bases; nucleotides not matched to a gene: 17. The CDR3 is made up of 19 amino acids. Per germline, CDR1 MDHEN and CDR2 SYDVKM. Here the CDR3 DNA reads TGTGCCAGCAGTTCCCGCCTCCTTAGACTAGCGGGAGAATCCGATACGCAGTATTTT. As protein: CASSSRLLRLAGESDTQYF.

V is TRBV5-1 and J is TRBJ2-7, with 7 positions matching TRBD2. The trim removed 0 bases at V and 3 bases at J, leaving 6 bases unmatched. The CDR3 loop spans 15 amino acids. CDR1 and CDR2 from the germline V gene are SGHRS and YFSETQ. CDR3 nucleotides: TGCGCCAGCAGCTTGGATGCGGGAGTCATCTACGAGCAGTACTTC. Its translation is CASSLDAGVIYEQYF.

The CDR3 sequence: CASTHGPKGEQYF. As DNA, the CDR3 is TGTGCCAGTACCCATGGGCCAAAGGGCGAGCAGTACTTC. The J gene is TRBJ2-7, the V gene TRBV19; D ambiguous. Trimming shortened V by 7 bases and J by 6 bases, and 16 bases separated the two germline ends. The CDR3 loop spans 13 amino acids. Germline CDR1 and CDR2: LNHDA and SQIVND (reference sequence).

Remarks on this clone: The junction does not match germline at one end; this may be a read error. The genes are TRBV7-9 and TRBJ2-3, with 9 bases identical to TRBD1. Germline V gives CDR1 SEHNR, CDR2 FQNEAQ (reference sequence). This CDR3 is built from 18 residues. CDR3 sequence: CASSLRQGGTGGTYTQYF. For the CDR3, the DNA is TGTGCCAGCAGCTTAAGACAGGGCGGAACAGGGGGCACATATACGCAGTATTTT.

The rearrangement uses TRBV28 and TRBJ2-3, with D uncertain. CDR3 length: 16 amino acids. The V gene lost 6 bases and the J gene lost 0 bases, with 16 bases spanning the gap. CDR1 is MDHEN, CDR2 SYDVKM, per germline. CDR3 loop: CASRALTVASTDTQYF. The CDR3 DNA sequence: TGTGCCAGCAGGGCCCTAACAGTAGCTAGCACAGATACGCAGTATTTT.

The chain carries TRBV7-9 and TRBJ2-1; D is perhaps TRBD2 (5 bases). The ends were cut back, 1 base at V and 5 bases at J, with 15 bases in the middle. The CDR3 has 16 residues. Germline V lookup: CDR1 SEHNR, CDR2 FQNEAQ (reference sequence). The CDR3 reads CASSLVGGPQNNEQFF. As DNA, the CDR3 is TGTGCCAGCAGCTTAGTCGGCGGGCCCCAAAACAATGAGCAGTTCTTC.

This sequence joins TRBV29-1 and TRBJ2-1; D might be TRBD1 (6 bases). Germline V gene sequence: CDR1 SQVTM, CDR2 ANQGSEA. Trimming removed 3 bases from V and 9 bases from J, with 15 bases in between. The CDR3 contains 13 residues. This chain's CDR3 is CSVDSPNRAEQFF. As DNA, the CDR3 is TGCAGCGTTGACAGCCCTAACAGGGCTGAGCAGTTCTTC.

The chain couples TRBV18 to TRBJ2-1; 7 bases align to TRBD2. Looked up from germline, CDR1 is KGHSH and CDR2 is LQKENI. The CDR3 totals 16 residues. J gave up 4 bases and V 0 bases, and 6 bases lay outside the gene matches. CDR3 coding DNA: TGTGCCAGCTCACCACCGAGGATGGGAGGGTACAATGAGCAGTTCTTC. Translation: CASSPPRMGGYNEQFF.

The count of this clone is one. This chain joins TRBV11-3 and TRBJ1-4; possibly TRBD1 for D (5 bases). Trimming took off 0 bases at V and 6 bases at J, with 11 bases between the two ends. Germline lookup yields CDR1 SGHNT and CDR2 YENEEA. CDR3 length: 15 amino acids. The DNA of the CDR3 is TGTGCCAGCAGCTTAGATGGGGGACCGTATGAAAAACTGTTTTTT. Protein sequence: CASSLDGGPYEKLFF.

This chain links TRBV5-1 with TRBJ2-3; 9 positions match TRBD1. This CDR3 is 14 amino acids long. Losses at the gene ends were 2 bases for V and 4 bases for J; bases not matched to a gene: 2. Per the germline V gene, CDR1 is SGHRS and CDR2 is YFSETQ. This chain's CDR3 is CASSFGTGSDTQYF. The CDR3 DNA reads TGCGCCAGCAGCTTCGGGACAGGGTCAGATACGCAGTATTTT.

This clone is a singleton in its sample. The V gene is TRBV2, the J gene TRBJ2-7; D tentatively fits TRBD1 or TRBD2 (5 bases each). Per the germline V gene, CDR1 is SNHLY and CDR2 is FYNNEI. The CDR3 loop spans 11 amino acids. The V end was cut by 5 bases, the J end by 5 bases, with 7 bases between. CDR3 nucleotide sequence: TGTGCCAGCAGTCGGGACCACGAGCAGTACTTC. Its protein product is CASSRDHEQYF.

The chain carries TRBV13 and TRBJ2-5; TRBD1 matches at 7 bases. The germline V gene encodes CDR1 PRHDT and CDR2 FYEKMQ (reference sequence). This CDR3 is 14 amino acids long. V was pared by 5 bases and J by 0 bases, with 3 bases of the junction left unmatched. In DNA, the CDR3 is TGTGCCAGCAGCATGGGACAGCACCAAGAGACCCAGTACTTC. Translated: CASSMGQHQETQYF.

The gene calls are TRBV4-3 and TRBJ2-7; D could derive from TRBD1 or TRBD2 (5 bases each). This CDR3 is 18 amino acids long. V lost 0 bases and J lost 0, with 18 bases in between. Germline CDR1 reads LGHNA; CDR2 reads YSLEER. The CDR3 DNA sequence: TGCGCCAGCAGCCAAGAAGCCGGGACCGCCGGTGCCTCCTACGAGCAGTACTTC. Its protein product is CASSQEAGTAGASYEQYF.

This clone was found once. This chain connects TRBV6-1 to TRBJ2-1, with TRBD1 as a possible D gene (6 bases). V shed 2 bases and J shed 3 bases, with 8 bases lying between them. Germline V gene lookup returns CDR1 MNHNS and CDR2 SASEGT. The CDR3 is made up of 14 amino acids. This CDR3 reads CASSERTDYNEQFF. DNA for the CDR3: TGTGCCAGCAGTGAACGGACAGACTACAATGAGCAGTTCTTC.

This clone appeared once. V gene TRBV19 combines with J gene TRBJ2-7; tentatively, D is TRBD1 or TRBD2 (5 bases each). Germline V lookup: CDR1 LNHDA, CDR2 SQIVND (reference sequence). The length of the CDR3 is 14 residues. Between the trimmed V and J ends, which lost 2 bases and 6 bases, there was a span of 14 bases. CDR3 DNA sequence: TGTGCCAGTAGTATACCGACCTCTGGGGGCGAGCAGTACTTC. Amino acid sequence: CASSIPTSGGEQYF.